Detailed here is one T cell receptor (beta chain). Repertoires were generated with immunoSEQ multiplex PCR, while TCRdb's copy carries only in-frame clones and drops some. The sample carries some 60,000 clones, 94% recorded once. The sample comes from a study of human versus mouse CDR3 diversity and MHC coevolution. Study at large: Reported immunoSEQ sensitivity was one in 200,000 T cells, with reduced amplification bias.

Germline V gene data show CDR1 as KGHSH and CDR2 as LQKENI. V dropped 4 bases and J dropped 4; count of bases not matched to a gene: 2. The CDR3 loop spans 13 amino acids. The receptor was isolated from a person aged 55 to 75 in good health. The material sequenced was naive CD4+ T cells from blood. Subset in this sample: CD45RO-negative CD62L-positive naive CD4 T cells. V and J are TRBV18 and TRBJ2-7; the match to TRBD1 covers 9 bases. In DNA, the CDR3 is TGTGCCAGCTCACTGGACAGGGGATACGAGCAGTACTTC. Its translation is CASSLDRGYEQYF.